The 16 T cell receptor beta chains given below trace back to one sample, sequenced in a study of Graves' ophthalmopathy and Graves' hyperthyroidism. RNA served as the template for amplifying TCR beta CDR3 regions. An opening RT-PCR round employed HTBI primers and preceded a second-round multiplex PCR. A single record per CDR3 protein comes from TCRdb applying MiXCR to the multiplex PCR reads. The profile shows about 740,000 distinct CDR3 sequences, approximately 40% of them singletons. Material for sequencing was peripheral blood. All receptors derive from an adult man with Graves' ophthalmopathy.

CDR3 sequence (DNA): TGTGCCAGCAGTGGTGCCGGGGGGACTGAAAAACTGTTTTTT. This sequence encodes CASSGAGGTEKLFF. The chain carries TRBV2 and TRBJ1-4, with TRBD1 as a possible D gene (5 bases). This CDR3 spans 14 amino acids. Germline lookup yields CDR1 SNHLY and CDR2 FYNNEI. V lost 4 bases to trimming and J lost 7 bases, with 13 bases between them.

CDR3 nucleotides: TGTGCCAGCAGTGAGACAGGGTACAAACTGTTTTTT. It is translated as CASSETGYKLFF. V gene TRBV2 combines with J gene TRBJ1-4, with 7 bases matching TRBD1. This CDR3 is 12 amino acids long. V lost 3 bases to trimming and J lost 11 bases; unmatched junction nucleotides: 3. Germline assignment: CDR1 SNHLY and CDR2 FYNNEI.

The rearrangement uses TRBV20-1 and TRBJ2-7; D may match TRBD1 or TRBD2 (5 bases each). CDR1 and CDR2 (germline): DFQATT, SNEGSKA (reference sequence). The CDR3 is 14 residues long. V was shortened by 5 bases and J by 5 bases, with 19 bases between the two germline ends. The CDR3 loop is CSAASRGAPNEQYF. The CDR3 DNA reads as TGCAGTGCTGCCTCCCGAGGGGCGCCAAACGAGCAGTACTTC.

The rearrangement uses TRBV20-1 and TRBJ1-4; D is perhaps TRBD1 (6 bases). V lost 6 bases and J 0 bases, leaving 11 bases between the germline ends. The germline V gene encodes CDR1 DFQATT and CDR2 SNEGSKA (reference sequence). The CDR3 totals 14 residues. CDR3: CSAAQGPTNEKLFF. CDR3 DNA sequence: TGCAGTGCGGCACAGGGTCCAACTAATGAAAAACTGTTTTTT.

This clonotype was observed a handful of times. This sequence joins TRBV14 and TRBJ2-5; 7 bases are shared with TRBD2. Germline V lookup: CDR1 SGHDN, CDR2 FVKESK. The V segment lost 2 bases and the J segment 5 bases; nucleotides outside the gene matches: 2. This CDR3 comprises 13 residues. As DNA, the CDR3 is TGTGCCAGCAGCCAATGGGGAGGGGAGACCCAGTACTTC. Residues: CASSQWGGETQYF. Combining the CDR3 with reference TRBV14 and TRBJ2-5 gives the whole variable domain EAGVTQFPSHSVIEKGQTVTLRCDPISGHDNLYWYRRVMGKEIKFLLHFVKESKQDESGMPNNRFLAERTGGTYSTLKVQPAELEDSGVYFCASSQWGGETQYFGPGTRLLVL.

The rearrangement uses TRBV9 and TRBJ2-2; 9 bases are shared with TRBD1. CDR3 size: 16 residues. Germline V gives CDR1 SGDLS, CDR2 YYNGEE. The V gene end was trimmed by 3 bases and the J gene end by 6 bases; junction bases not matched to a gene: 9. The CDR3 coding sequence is TGTGCCAGCAGCGCCGGGACAGGGAAGTTTGCCGGGGAGCTGTTTTTT. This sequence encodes CASSAGTGKFAGELFF.

The CDR3 reads CASSLGTGGNQPQYF. In nucleotides, the CDR3 is TGTGCCAGCAGCTTAGGTACGGGGGGCAATCAGCCCCAGTACTTC. The V gene is TRBV7-9, the J gene TRBJ2-5; TRBD2 might be the D (7 bases). Germline CDR1 and CDR2: SEHNR and FQNEAQ (reference sequence). CDR3 length equals 15 residues. The V gene lost 1 base and the J gene lost 9 bases, with 18 bases spanning the gap.

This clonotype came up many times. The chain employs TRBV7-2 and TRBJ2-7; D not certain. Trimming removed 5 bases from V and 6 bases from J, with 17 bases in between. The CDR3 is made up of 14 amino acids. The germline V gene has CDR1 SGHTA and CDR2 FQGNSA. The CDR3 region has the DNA TGTGCCAGCAGCCCATCTGTGTCTGAGGTCGAGCAGTACTTC. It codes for CASSPSVSEVEQYF.

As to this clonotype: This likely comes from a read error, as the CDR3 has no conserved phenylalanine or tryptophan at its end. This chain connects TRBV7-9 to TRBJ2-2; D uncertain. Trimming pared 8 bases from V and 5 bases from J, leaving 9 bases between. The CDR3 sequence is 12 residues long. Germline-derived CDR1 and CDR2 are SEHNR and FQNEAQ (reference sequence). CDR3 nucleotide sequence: TGTGCCAGCTCCGTTCGAACCGGGGAGCTGTTTCTT. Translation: CASSVRTGELFL.

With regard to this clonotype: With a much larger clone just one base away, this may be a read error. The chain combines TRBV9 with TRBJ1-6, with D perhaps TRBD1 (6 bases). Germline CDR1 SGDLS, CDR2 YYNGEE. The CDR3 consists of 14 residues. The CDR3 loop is CASSFRGRNSPPHF. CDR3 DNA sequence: TGTGCCAGCAGTTTCAGGGGACGGAATTCACCCCCCCACTTT. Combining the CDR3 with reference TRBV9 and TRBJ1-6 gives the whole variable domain DSGVTQTPKHLITATGQRVTLRCSPRSGDLSVYWYQQSLDQGLQFLIQYYNGEERAKGNILERFSAQQFPDLHSELNLSSLELGDSALYFCASSFRGRNSPPHFGNGTRLTVT.

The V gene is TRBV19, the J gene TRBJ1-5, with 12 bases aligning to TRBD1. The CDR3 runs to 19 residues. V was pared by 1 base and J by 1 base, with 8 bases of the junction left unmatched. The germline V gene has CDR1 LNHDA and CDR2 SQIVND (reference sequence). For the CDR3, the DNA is TGTGCCAGTAGTATAGGTACGGGACAGGGGGCGAGGAGCAATCAGCCCCAGCATTTT. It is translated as CASSIGTGQGARSNQPQHF. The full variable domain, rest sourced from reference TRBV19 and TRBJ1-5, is DGGITQSPKYLFRKEGQNVTLSCEQNLNHDAMYWYRQDPGQGLRLIYYSQIVNDFQKGDIAEGYSVSREKKESFPLTVTSAQKNPTAFYLCASSIGTGQGARSNQPQHFGDGTRLSIL.

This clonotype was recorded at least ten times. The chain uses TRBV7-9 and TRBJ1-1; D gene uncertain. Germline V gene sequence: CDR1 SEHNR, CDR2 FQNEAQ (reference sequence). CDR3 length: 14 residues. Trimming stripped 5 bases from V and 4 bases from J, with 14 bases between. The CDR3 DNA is TGTGCCAGCAGCCCTATTCCTCGAGGCACTGAAGCTTTCTTT. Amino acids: CASSPIPRGTEAFF.

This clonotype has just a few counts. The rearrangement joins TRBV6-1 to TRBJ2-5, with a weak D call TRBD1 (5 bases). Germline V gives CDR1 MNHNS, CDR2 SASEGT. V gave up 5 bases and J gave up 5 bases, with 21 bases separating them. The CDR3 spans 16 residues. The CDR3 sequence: CASSSPTAQSWETQYF. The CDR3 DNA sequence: TGTGCCAGCAGTTCACCGACAGCCCAATCGTGGGAGACCCAGTACTTC.

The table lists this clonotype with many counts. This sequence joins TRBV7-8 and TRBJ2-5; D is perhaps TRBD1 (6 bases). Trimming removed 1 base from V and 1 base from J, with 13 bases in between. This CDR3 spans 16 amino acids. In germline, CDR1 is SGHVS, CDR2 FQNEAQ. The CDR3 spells CASSLGSGAFQETQYF. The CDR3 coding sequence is TGTGCCAGCAGCTTAGGTTCAGGGGCATTCCAAGAGACCCAGTACTTC.

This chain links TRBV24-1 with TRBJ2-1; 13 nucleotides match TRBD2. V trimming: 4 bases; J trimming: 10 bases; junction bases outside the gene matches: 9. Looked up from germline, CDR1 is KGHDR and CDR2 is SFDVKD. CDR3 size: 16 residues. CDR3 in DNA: TGTGCCACCAGTGAGGCTACTAGCGGGGGGGCGCGGGAGCAGTTCTTC. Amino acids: CATSEATSGGAREQFF.

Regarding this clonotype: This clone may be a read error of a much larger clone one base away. This chain's CDR3 is CASAIGAGRGYTF. Written as DNA, the CDR3 is TGTGCCAGCGCTATCGGGGCAGGAAGGGGCTACACCTTC. This chain connects TRBV7-2 to TRBJ1-2; a weak D match, TRBD1 (5 bases). CDR3 length equals 13 residues. Between the trimmed V and J ends, which lost 8 bases and 8 bases, there was a span of 18 bases. Germline CDR1 SGHTA, CDR2 FQGNSA.